A single sample gave rise to the 27 T cell receptor beta chains below, sequenced in a study of cytomegalovirus exposure and HLA in healthy donors. Both 60 Vbeta primers and 13 Jbeta primers went into the PCR. Generated by immunoSEQ multiplex PCR, the TCRdb table keeps only in-frame clones and is missing some. The sample has about 200,000 clones; more than 60% are singletons. The sample consisted of PBMCs. The receptors derive from a man aged 45-65 years in good health and CMV-seronegative.

The chain links TRBV5-1 to TRBJ1-1; TRBD1 aligns across 9 bases. Germline CDR1 is SGHRS and CDR2 is YFSETQ. J gave up 3 bases and V 5 bases, and 5 bases lay outside the gene matches. CDR3 length: 14 amino acids. CDR3 bases: TGCGCCAGCAGGGGGGGACAGGGCTACACTGAAGCTTTCTTT. Protein product: CASRGGQGYTEAFF.

The chain recombines TRBV27 with TRBJ2-1; 7 bases map to TRBD2. The germline V gene has CDR1 MNHEY and CDR2 SMNVEV (reference sequence). CDR3 size: 14 residues. The V and J ends lost 3 bases and 7 bases, in that order; junction bases with no gene match: 6. The CDR3 nucleotides are TGTGCCAGCAGTTTGGGCGGGAGTGCTAATGAGCAGTTCTTC. Translating it yields CASSLGGSANEQFF.

This rearrangement joins TRBV2 to TRBJ2-3; 12 nucleotides match TRBD2. Trimming cost V 5 bases and J 6 bases; bases outside gene matches: 6. The CDR3 length is 15 residues. CDR1 and CDR2 from the germline V gene are SNHLY and FYNNEI. The CDR3 nucleotides read TGTGCCAGCAGTTCCAGACTAGCGGGAGTGGATACGCAGTATTTT. Translation gives CASSSRLAGVDTQYF.

The chain employs TRBV4-2 and TRBJ1-2, with D tentatively TRBD1 (5 bases). Germline lookup yields CDR1 LGHNA and CDR2 YNFKEQ. The CDR3 totals 14 residues. Trimming cost V 4 bases and J 3 bases, with 12 bases left between them. The CDR3 spells CASSPRDLHYGYTF. The DNA of the CDR3 is TGTGCCAGCAGCCCGAGGGACTTACACTATGGCTACACCTTC.

This chain links TRBV19 with TRBJ2-7; 8 nucleotides agree with TRBD2. V shed 5 bases and J 3 bases; nucleotides not matched to a gene: 9. This CDR3 contains 15 residues. From germline, CDR1 is LNHDA and CDR2 SQIVND (reference sequence). The DNA of the CDR3 is TGTGCCAGTAGTGCAGCGGGGGCGGGCGTCTACGAGCAGTACTTC. It translates to CASSAAGAGVYEQYF.

This clone was picked up a small number of times. The chain links TRBV25-1 to TRBJ2-5; maybe TRBD2 (6 bases). V gave up 8 bases and J gave up 9 bases, with 13 bases separating them. Germline CDR1 and CDR2: MGHDK and SYGVNS. The CDR3 runs 11 residues. The CDR3 region has the DNA TGTGCCAGCGTCTGGGGGGAGGCCCAGTACTTC. Protein sequence: CASVWGEAQYF.

This rearrangement joins TRBV6-1 to TRBJ1-5, with a weak D call TRBD1 (5 bases). Per germline, CDR1 MNHNS and CDR2 SASEGT. V was clipped by 10 bases and J by 6 bases, with 13 bases between them. This CDR3 spans 12 amino acids. The CDR3 DNA sequence: TGTGCCACGGCCTTCGGGGGTCAGCCCCAGCATTTT. Translation gives CATAFGGQPQHF.

This rearrangement joins TRBV28 to TRBJ1-5; the D is unclear. Germline CDR1 and CDR2: MDHEN and SYDVKM. The length of the CDR3 is 15 residues. Trimming shortened V by 0 bases and J by 0 bases, and 6 bases separated the two germline ends. The DNA for the CDR3 is TGTGCCAGCAGTTTATGGGGCCCTAGCAATCAGCCCCAGCATTTT. This sequence encodes CASSLWGPSNQPQHF.

V gene TRBV5-1 combines with J gene TRBJ2-5; weak D call: TRBD2 (6 bases). V shed 4 bases and J shed 1 base, with 14 bases lying between them. The CDR3 runs 15 residues. Per germline, CDR1 SGHRS and CDR2 YFSETQ. The CDR3 here is CASSVSTGSQETQYF. In DNA form, the CDR3 reads TGCGCCAGCAGCGTATCCACCGGGAGCCAAGAGACCCAGTACTTC.

This sequence joins TRBV14 and TRBJ1-2; 11 bases match TRBD1. In germline, CDR1 is SGHDN, CDR2 FVKESK. Unmatched junction bases numbered 9, after V lost 7 bases and J lost 11 bases. This CDR3 has 13 residues. CDR3 protein: CASNTGTGGSYTF. DNA for the CDR3: TGTGCCAGCAACACCGGGACAGGGGGTAGTTACACCTTC.

A few counts support this clone. The CDR3 nucleotides are TGTGCCAGCAGTCTGGGATCCGCAGGGGGCACTGAAGCTTTCTTT. Translated, it gives CASSLGSAGGTEAFF. The J gene is TRBJ1-1, the V gene TRBV28, with 7 bases lining up with TRBD1. The CDR3 is 15 amino acids. The V segment lost 5 bases and the J segment 4 bases; nucleotides outside the gene matches: 10. Germline V gene data show CDR1 as MDHEN and CDR2 as SYDVKM.

This chain uses TRBV5-5 with TRBJ2-7; 10 nucleotides align to TRBD2. With 2 bases clipped from V and 4 bases from J, the junction kept 3 bases outside the gene matches. Germline loops: CDR1 SGHKS, CDR2 YYEKEE (reference sequence). The CDR3 extends over 14 amino acids. The DNA for the CDR3 is TGTGCCAGCAGCTTAGAACTAGCGGGGTACGAGCAGTACTTC. Amino acid sequence: CASSLELAGYEQYF. Full variable domain (missing parts from reference TRBV5-5 and TRBJ2-7): DAGVTQSPTHLIKTRGQQVTLRCSPISGHKSVSWYQQVLGQGPQFIFQYYEKEERGRGNFPDRFSARQFPNYSSELNVNALLLGDSALYLCASSLELAGYEQYFGPGTRLTVT.

In this sample, this clone turned up a few times. The chain carries TRBV27 and TRBJ2-3; the match to TRBD2 covers 14 bases. This CDR3 is 12 amino acids long. In germline, CDR1 is MNHEY, CDR2 SMNVEV (reference sequence). V gave up 6 bases and J gave up 14 bases; unmatched junction bases: 4. The CDR3 here is CASRKTSGRAYF. Here the CDR3 DNA reads TGTGCCAGCAGAAAGACTAGCGGGAGGGCGTATTTT.

The rearrangement joins TRBV7-9 to TRBJ2-2, with TRBD1 matching 8 bases. The CDR3 has 16 amino acids. Germline-derived CDR1 and CDR2 are SEHNR and FQNEAQ (reference sequence). The junction had 8 bases not matched to a gene; V was cut back by 7 bases and J by 1 base. The CDR3 nucleotides are TGTGCCAGCACCCCGAGGGGACAGGTGAACACCGGGGAGCTGTTTTTT. This encodes CASTPRGQVNTGELFF.

On this clone itself: The germline gene is not matched at one end of the junction; a read error may be the cause. The V call is TRBV7-9, the J call TRBJ2-7; no clear D. CDR1 and CDR2 (germline): SEHNR, FQNEAQ (reference sequence). The CDR3 extends over 12 amino acids. The CDR3 coding sequence is TGTTCCAGCAGCTCGCCGGCCTACGAGCAGTACTTC. Its protein product is CSSSSPAYEQYF.

J is TRBJ2-4 and V is TRBV6-4; 7 nucleotides match TRBD1. The CDR3 contains 14 residues. The ends lost 9 bases at V and 3 bases at J; junction bases unmatched: 8. Germline CDR1 MRHNA, CDR2 SNTAGT. CDR3 bases: TGTGCCAGACGACAGGGTGAAGGCAAAAACATTCAGTACTTC. Encoded protein: CARRQGEGKNIQYF.

CDR3 loop: CASSLPGLTGTGDYEQYF. CDR3 bases: TGTGCCAGCAGTTTACCGGGTCTTACCGGGACAGGGGACTACGAGCAGTACTTC. The rearrangement joins TRBV28 to TRBJ2-7; 10 bases align to TRBD1. This CDR3 is 18 amino acids long. V shed 2 bases, J shed 3 bases, and the junction held 13 bases outside the gene matches. Germline V lookup: CDR1 MDHEN, CDR2 SYDVKM.

This sequence joins TRBV28 and TRBJ1-1; D gene ambiguous. CDR1 is MDHEN, CDR2 SYDVKM, per germline. CDR3 length: 14 residues. The V end was cut by 3 bases, the J end by 4 bases, with 12 bases between. The CDR3 is CASSFRGRVTEAFF. As DNA, the CDR3 is TGTGCCAGCAGTTTCCGAGGGAGGGTCACTGAAGCTTTCTTT.

The gene calls are TRBV4-1 and TRBJ2-7; 12 bases agree with TRBD2. Germline CDR1 and CDR2: MGHRA and YSYEKL. The CDR3 spans 16 residues. The V segment lost 3 bases and the J segment 3 bases; nucleotides outside the gene matches: 6. CDR3: CASSQRLAGENYEQYF. CDR3 nucleotide sequence: TGCGCCAGCAGCCAGAGACTAGCGGGAGAGAACTACGAGCAGTACTTC.

This rearrangement joins TRBV6-4 to TRBJ2-2; the D gene is possibly TRBD1 (5 bases). V was cut by 4 bases and J by 7 bases, with 10 bases left in between. This CDR3 region has 13 residues. Germline loops: CDR1 MRHNA, CDR2 SNTAGT. CDR3 nucleotides: TGTGCCAGCAGTGGCCAGGGCATCGGGGAGCTGTTTTTT. Amino acid sequence: CASSGQGIGELFF.

V is TRBV28 and J is TRBJ1-3; D is unclear. The CDR3 is made up of 14 amino acids. In germline, CDR1 is MDHEN, CDR2 SYDVKM. Trimming took 5 bases from V and 6 from J, leaving 14 bases between them. The CDR3 spells CASSGSSNENTIYF. Here the CDR3 DNA reads TGTGCCAGCAGTGGCAGTTCAAATGAAAACACCATATATTTT. Full variable domain (rest looked up from reference TRBV28 and TRBJ1-3): DVKVTQSSRYLVKRTGEKVFLECVQDMDHENMFWYRQDPGLGLRLIYFSYDVKMKEKGDIPEGYSVSREKKERFSLILESASTNQTSMYLCASSGSSNENTIYFGEGSWLTVV.

The chain is built from TRBV19 and TRBJ2-3, with 9 positions matching TRBD2. V lost 9 bases, J lost 6 bases, and 13 bases stayed unmatched. The CDR3 is 15 residues long. CDR1 LNHDA and CDR2 SQIVND come from the germline V gene (reference sequence). CDR3 nucleotide sequence: TGTGCCAGCCCCCCCAGCGGGAGGTTGCTGGATACGCAGTATTTT. This sequence encodes CASPPSGRLLDTQYF. The complete variable domain, with remaining parts taken from reference TRBV19 and TRBJ2-3, reads DGGITQSPKYLFRKEGQNVTLSCEQNLNHDAMYWYRQDPGQGLRLIYYSQIVNDFQKGDIAEGYSVSREKKESFPLTVTSAQKNPTAFYLCASPPSGRLLDTQYFGPGTRLTVL.

The chain is built from TRBV19 and TRBJ2-4; possibly TRBD1 for D (5 bases). Germline V CDR1 and CDR2: LNHDA, SQIVND (reference sequence). Trimming removed 5 bases from V and 6 bases from J, with 8 bases in between. The CDR3 consists of 12 residues. The CDR3: CASSAGLNIQYF. The CDR3 nucleotides read TGTGCCAGTAGTGCAGGGTTAAACATTCAGTACTTC.

V is TRBV5-4 and J is TRBJ2-3; D gene uncertain. The germline gives CDR1 SGHNT, CDR2 YYREEE (reference sequence). The CDR3 runs to 14 residues. The germline V and J ends were trimmed by 3 bases and 2 bases, with 10 bases remaining between them. This CDR3 reads CASSWWANTDTQYF. CDR3 coding DNA: TGTGCCAGCAGCTGGTGGGCTAACACAGATACGCAGTATTTT.

V usage is TRBV5-1 and J usage is TRBJ2-1, with D maybe TRBD2 (5 bases). Germline CDR1 is SGHRS and CDR2 is YFSETQ. Trimming removed 0 bases at V and 6 bases at J, with 13 bases between. The CDR3 runs 15 residues. CDR3 protein: CASSLVATNTNEQFF. The CDR3 DNA reads TGCGCCAGCAGCTTGGTAGCGACCAACACCAATGAGCAGTTCTTC.

This clone has only a few counts. V and J are TRBV28 and TRBJ1-2; 8 bases line up with TRBD1. Germline V gives CDR1 MDHEN, CDR2 SYDVKM. The CDR3 consists of 13 residues. V dropped 8 bases and J dropped 2; count of bases not matched to a gene: 4. DNA of the CDR3: TGTGCCAGCTGCAGGGGGCACAACTATGGCTACACCTTC. Translating gives CASCRGHNYGYTF.

V usage is TRBV19 and J usage is TRBJ1-4, with 8 bases that match TRBD1. The V gene's germline CDR1 is LNHDA and CDR2 SQIVND (reference sequence). The trim removed 4 bases at V and 4 bases at J, leaving 2 bases unmatched. The CDR3 is 14 residues long. DNA for the CDR3: TGTGCCAGTAGTAGGGGACAGGTTAATGAAAAACTGTTTTTT. It translates to CASSRGQVNEKLFF.